This T cell receptor (beta chain) was identified in a study of blood T cell repertoires in COVID-19. Background on the study: The United States, Italy and Spain provided the acute and convalescent COVID-19 samples. T cells, B-cell-depleted T cells, or PBMCs supplied cDNA or gDNA.

Authors' analysis steps: Scientists estimated how many nucleated cells there were by amplifying reference gene primers. Only in-frame clones appear in the TCRdb table, and some are missing; sequencing was by immunoSEQ multiplex PCR. V, J and clone size reflect that table, while D and trimming were determined from the DNA. This sample has 110,000 to 150,000 clones, with around 90% found just once. The CDR3 loop spans 15 amino acids. The V end was cut by 2 bases, the J end by 0 bases, with 8 bases between. CDR1 SGHTA and CDR2 FQGNSA come from the germline V gene. The TCR was taken from a woman in her fifties or sixties with acute or convalescent COVID-19. Sequenced: peripheral blood. The chain recombines TRBV7-2 with TRBJ2-1; D is undetermined. CDR3 protein: CASSLWATSYNEQFF. The CDR3 region has the DNA TGTGCCAGCAGCTTATGGGCTACCTCCTACAATGAGCAGTTCTTC.